Listed here is a single T cell receptor beta chain. Its antigen remains unknown. Primers included in the PCR were 60 Vbeta and 13 Jbeta primers. Clones were sequenced by immunoSEQ multiplex PCR, and TCRdb holds only the in-frame ones, with some missing. The sample has 170,000 or so clones, 82% seen once. This specimen comes from a study of cytomegalovirus exposure and HLA in healthy donors. Overall study results and limits: HLA-A and HLA-B allele assignments for most subjects were reportedly predicted accurately using TCR beta sequences. Overall, roughly 170 TCR beta chains were annotated as cytomegalovirus-associated. Earlier findings revealed that most TCR beta V segments proved productive either about 90% or about 30% of the time. A later analysis found most CMV-associated TCR beta chains apparently HLA-restricted.

The V and J ends lost 0 bases and 0 bases respectively, with 7 bases between them. The CDR3 runs to 14 residues. Germline values: CDR1 SGHRS, CDR2 YFSETQ. The source material was PBMCs. The source is a woman in her forties or fifties in good health and CMV-seronegative. This chain uses TRBV5-1 with TRBJ2-7; D remains ambiguous. CDR3 DNA sequence: TGCGCCAGCAGCTTGGACAGCAACTCCTACGAGCAGTACTTC. This translates into CASSLDSNSYEQYF.